This entry lists 14 T cell receptor beta chains sequenced from one sample in a study of cytomegalovirus exposure and HLA in healthy donors. The PCR used 60 Vbeta and 13 Jbeta primers. Clones were sequenced by immunoSEQ multiplex PCR, and TCRdb holds only the in-frame ones, with some missing. In the table there are 150,000 to 200,000 clones, roughly 83% of which are singletons. The sequenced sample was PBMCs. These receptor sequences come from a woman aged 45-59 years in good health and CMV-seronegative.

The chain is built from TRBV11-2 and TRBJ2-4; 8 nucleotides align to TRBD1. CDR3 size: 16 residues. The V gene end was trimmed by 0 bases and the J gene end by 5 bases; junction bases not matched to a gene: 6. Germline values: CDR1 SGHAT, CDR2 FQNNGV. CDR3 DNA: TGTGCCAGCAGCTTAGACCGGGACAGGCGCGAAAACATTCAGTACTTC. Translation gives CASSLDRDRRENIQYF. Filled out from reference TRBV11-2 and TRBJ2-4, the complete variable domain reads EAGVAQSPRYKIIEKRQSVAFWCNPISGHATLYWYQQILGQGPKLLIQFQNNGVVDDSQLPKDRFSAERLKGVDSTLKIQPAKLEDSAVYLCASSLDRDRRENIQYFGAGTRLSVL.

The chain uses TRBV7-2 and TRBJ2-3; D may be TRBD2 (6 bases). V lost 1 base and J 7 bases, leaving 21 bases between the germline ends. Germline V CDR1 and CDR2: SGHTA, FQGNSA. The CDR3 loop spans 17 amino acids. This chain's CDR3 is CASSLESGIGGVYTQYF. DNA of the CDR3: TGTGCCAGCAGCTTAGAATCTGGCATCGGGGGAGTGTATACGCAGTATTTT. Variable domain in full (rest from reference TRBV7-2 and TRBJ2-3): GAGVSQSPSNKVTEKGKDVELRCDPISGHTALYWYRQSLGQGLEFLIYFQGNSAPDKSGLPSDRFSAERTGGSVSTLTIQRTQQEDSAVYLCASSLESGIGGVYTQYFGPGTRLTVL.

This rearrangement joins TRBV6-5 to TRBJ2-7, with 8 bases that match TRBD1. Germline assignment: CDR1 MNHEY and CDR2 SVGAGI. V was clipped by 2 bases and J by 4 bases; unmatched bases: 10. This CDR3 has 16 residues. CDR3 DNA sequence: TGTGCCAGCAGTTACGATTCGCAGGGGGCCCTATACGAGCAGTACTTC. Its protein product is CASSYDSQGALYEQYF.

The CDR3 region is CASSQDPGNSYEQYF. As DNA, the CDR3 is TGCGCCAGCAGCCAAGATCCAGGGAACTCCTACGAGCAGTACTTC. The chain uses TRBV4-3 and TRBJ2-7, with a weak D call TRBD1 (5 bases). The germline gives CDR1 LGHNA, CDR2 YSLEER. This CDR3 spans 15 amino acids. Between the trimmed V and J ends, which lost 0 bases and 0 bases, there was a span of 9 bases.

This sequence joins TRBV5-5 and TRBJ1-1; 9 nucleotides line up with TRBD1. Trimming removed 2 bases from V and 1 base from J; junction bases left unmatched: 12. CDR3 length: 18 residues. Germline V gene sequence: CDR1 SGHKS, CDR2 YYEKEE (reference sequence). CDR3 bases: TGTGCCAGCAGCTTAGGGCCCGGGACAGGGATTCGGAACACTGAAGCTTTCTTT. Its protein is CASSLGPGTGIRNTEAFF.

The chain links TRBV4-2 to TRBJ1-6; 8 positions match TRBD1. The J segment lost 3 bases and the V segment lost 6 bases, leaving 7 bases of the junction unmatched. CDR3 size: 16 residues. Germline lookup yields CDR1 LGHNA and CDR2 YNFKEQ. For the CDR3, the DNA is TGTGCCAGCAGAAGGACAGGGACTGACTATAATTCACCCCTCCACTTT. Protein: CASRRTGTDYNSPLHF.

This clone was picked up a small number of times. This chain joins TRBV25-1 and TRBJ2-7; the D gene is possibly TRBD2 (5 bases). Trimming took off 5 bases at V and 0 bases at J, with 11 bases between the two ends. Per the germline V gene, CDR1 is MGHDK and CDR2 is SYGVNS. This CDR3 region has 14 residues. CDR3 sequence (DNA): TGTGCCAGCAGTTTTCAAGGGAGCTCCTACGAGCAGTACTTC. Amino acid sequence: CASSFQGSSYEQYF.

The chain joins TRBV7-2 to TRBJ1-2; D remains ambiguous. CDR3 length: 14 residues. The germline V gene encodes CDR1 SGHTA and CDR2 FQGNSA. The V and J ends lost 5 bases and 8 bases respectively, with 18 bases between them. In DNA, the CDR3 is TGTGCCAGCAGCCCCGGGAGTCGACTGGGAGGCTACACCTTC. Protein product: CASSPGSRLGGYTF.

The V call is TRBV10-3, the J call TRBJ1-2; D is undetermined. Germline-derived CDR1 and CDR2 are ENHRY and SYGVKD. This CDR3 region has 13 residues. Trimming cost V 7 bases and J 7 bases, with 16 bases left between them. CDR3 nucleotides: TGTGCCATCACTCTGGGTCCAGGCGCTGGCTACACCTTC. Protein sequence: CAITLGPGAGYTF.

The chain carries TRBV2 and TRBJ1-1; the match to TRBD1 covers 9 bases. The junction had 9 bases not matched to a gene; V was cut back by 10 bases and J by 3 bases. The CDR3 runs 14 residues. Germline assignment: CDR1 SNHLY and CDR2 FYNNEI. As DNA, the CDR3 is TGTGCCACAAGGACAGGGGACACAGACACTGAAGCTTTCTTT. It encodes CATRTGDTDTEAFF.

The chain couples TRBV19 to TRBJ2-1, with 9 bases matching TRBD2. With 8 bases clipped from V and 7 bases from J, the junction kept 9 bases outside the gene matches. The CDR3 has 14 residues. Germline CDR1 is LNHDA and CDR2 is SQIVND (reference sequence). DNA of the CDR3: TGTGCCAGTGGTACCGGGACTAGCAGGAATGAGCAGTTCTTC. Amino acid sequence: CASGTGTSRNEQFF. Together with reference TRBV19 and TRBJ2-1, the CDR3 gives the full variable domain: DGGITQSPKYLFRKEGQNVTLSCEQNLNHDAMYWYRQDPGQGLRLIYYSQIVNDFQKGDIAEGYSVSREKKESFPLTVTSAQKNPTAFYLCASGTGTSRNEQFFGPGTRLTVL.

The V call is TRBV27, the J call TRBJ2-5, with D uncertain. V was clipped by 6 bases and J by 4 bases, with 6 bases between them. Looked up from germline, CDR1 is MNHEY and CDR2 is SMNVEV (reference sequence). This CDR3 contains 11 residues. This chain's CDR3 is CASRVRETQYF. The CDR3 nucleotides are TGTGCCAGCAGAGTTAGAGAGACCCAGTACTTC.

The chain combines TRBV4-1 with TRBJ1-1; 7 nucleotides agree with TRBD1. This CDR3 has 12 residues. The trim removed 3 bases at V and 6 bases at J, leaving 1 base unmatched. Germline-derived CDR1 and CDR2 are MGHRA and YSYEKL. CDR3 loop: CASSQRGPEAFF. The CDR3 region has the DNA TGCGCCAGCAGCCAGAGGGGGCCTGAAGCTTTCTTT.

The CDR3 sequence is CASGISREGYNEQFF. In DNA, the CDR3 is TGTGCTAGTGGAATCTCACGGGAGGGGTACAATGAGCAGTTCTTC. This chain links TRBV9 with TRBJ2-1, with TRBD2 matching over 8 bases. The CDR3 sequence is 15 residues long. CDR1 is SGDLS, CDR2 YYNGEE, per germline.